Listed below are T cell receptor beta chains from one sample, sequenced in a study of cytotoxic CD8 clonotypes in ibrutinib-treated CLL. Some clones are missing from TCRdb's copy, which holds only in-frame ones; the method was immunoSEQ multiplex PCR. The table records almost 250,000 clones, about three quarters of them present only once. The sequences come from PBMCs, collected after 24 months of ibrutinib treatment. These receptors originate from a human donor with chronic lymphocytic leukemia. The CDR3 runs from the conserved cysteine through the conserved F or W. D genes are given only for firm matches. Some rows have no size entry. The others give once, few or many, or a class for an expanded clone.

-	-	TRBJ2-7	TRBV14	TGTGCCAGCAGCCAAGGGGGCAAACAGGGCTACGAGCAGTACTTC	CASSQGGKQGYEQYF
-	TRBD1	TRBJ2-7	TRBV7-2	TGTGCCAGCAGCGCCACAACAGGGGGCGAGCAGTACTTC	CASSATTGGEQYF
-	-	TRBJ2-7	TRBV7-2	TGTGCCAGCAGCTTAGCCCCGGGGACGTACGAGCAGTACTTC	CASSLAPGTYEQYF
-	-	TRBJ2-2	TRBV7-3	TGTGCCAGCAGCCCCGAGGAGAACACCGGGGAGCTGTTTTTT	CASSPEENTGELFF
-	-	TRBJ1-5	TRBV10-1	TGCGCCAGCAGTGAGTCCAGTCAGCCCCAGCATTTT	CASSESSQPQHF
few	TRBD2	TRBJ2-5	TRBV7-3	TGTGCCAGCAGCCTCGCCCCGGGACTAGCGGCTCCTATCCAAGAGACCCAGTACTTC	CASSLAPGLAAPIQETQYF
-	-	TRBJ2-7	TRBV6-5	TGTGCCAGCGGAGTCGGGACCGGGGCGAGCTACGAGCAGTACTTC	CASGVGTGASYEQYF
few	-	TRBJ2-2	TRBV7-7	TGTGCTAGCGGCTCCGGGGTTCCCGACACCGGGGAGCTGTTTTTT	CASGSGVPDTGELFF
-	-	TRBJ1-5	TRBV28	TGTGCCAGCAGCACCAGGGTCAATCAGCCCCAGCATTTT	CASSTRVNQPQHF
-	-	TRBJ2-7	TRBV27	TGTGCCAGCAGTTTCCCAGGCTACGAGCAGTACTTC	CASSFPGYEQYF
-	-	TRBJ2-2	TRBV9	TGTGCCAGCAGCGTAGAGGGGTCTCTCACCGGGGAGCTGTTTTTT	CASSVEGSLTGELFF
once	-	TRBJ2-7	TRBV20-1	TGCAGTGCCGTACAGGGTAAGGAGCAGTACTTC	CSAVQGKEQYF
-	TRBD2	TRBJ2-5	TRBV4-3	TGCGCCAGCAGCCAGGGACTAGCGACACAAGAGACCCAGTACTTC	CASSQGLATQETQYF
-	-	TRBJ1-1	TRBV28	TGTGCCAGCAGTTTAGAGACAGCCTCTTTCTTT	CASSLETASFF
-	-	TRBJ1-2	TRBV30	TGTGCCTGGAACCAGGACGCTGACTATGGCTACACCTTC	CAWNQDADYGYTF
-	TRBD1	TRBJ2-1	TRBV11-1	TGTGCCAGCAGCTTAGCGCGTCCGGACAGGCGAAACTCCTACAATGAGCAGTTCTTC	CASSLARPDRRNSYNEQFF
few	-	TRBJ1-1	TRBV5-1	TGCGCCAGCAGGCCGGGTGACACTGAAGCTTTCTTT	CASRPGDTEAFF
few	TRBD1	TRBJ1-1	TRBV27	TGTGCCAGCAGTTTGTGGTCAGGGGGGAACACTGAAGCTTTCTTT	CASSLWSGGNTEAFF
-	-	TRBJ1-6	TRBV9	TGTGCCAGCCGAGGTCCGGATAATTCACCCCTCCACTTT	CASRGPDNSPLHF
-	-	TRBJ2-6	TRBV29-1	TGCAGCGTTGAAGAGGACGGGACCTCTGGGGCCAACGTCCTGACTTTC	CSVEEDGTSGANVLTF
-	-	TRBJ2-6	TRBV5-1	TGCGCCAGCAGCTATGACAGCTCTGGGGCCAACGTCCTGACTTTC	CASSYDSSGANVLTF
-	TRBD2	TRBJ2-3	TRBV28	TGTGCCAGCGGTTCCAGCGGGGGGCATGTGGAAGATACGCAGTATTTT	CASGSSGGHVEDTQYF
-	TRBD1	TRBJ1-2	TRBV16	TGTGCCAGCAGCCAACAGGTAGGGGGCGAAAACTATGGCTACACCTTC	CASSQQVGGENYGYTF
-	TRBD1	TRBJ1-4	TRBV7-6	TGTGCCAGCCGAATAAGGACAGGGGCTAATGAAAAACTGTTTTTT	CASRIRTGANEKLFF
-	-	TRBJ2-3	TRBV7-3	TGTGCCAGCAGTCCTCAGGGATCGAGCACAGATACGCAGTATTTT	CASSPQGSSTDTQYF
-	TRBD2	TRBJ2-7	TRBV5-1	TGCGCCAGCAGCGTAACCGGGACTAGCGGTTCCTACGAGCAGTACTTC	CASSVTGTSGSYEQYF
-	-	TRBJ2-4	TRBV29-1	TGCAGCGTTGAAGATGGTCTGGAAAACATTCAGTACTTC	CSVEDGLENIQYF
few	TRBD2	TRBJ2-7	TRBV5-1	TGCGCCAGCAGCTTGACTAGCGGGAGCGCCGAGCAGTACTTC	CASSLTSGSAEQYF
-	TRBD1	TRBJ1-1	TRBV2	TGTGCCAGCAGTAAACGGGACAGGGGGGATCCTGAAGCTTTCTTT	CASSKRDRGDPEAFF
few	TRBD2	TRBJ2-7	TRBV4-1	TGCGCCAGCAGCCAAAGTAGGGCGGGAGCACACGAGCAGTACTTC	CASSQSRAGAHEQYF
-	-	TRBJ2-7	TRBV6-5	TGTGCCAGCAGTTACGACGGAAACCTGCTATCCTACGAGCAGTACTTC	CASSYDGNLLSYEQYF
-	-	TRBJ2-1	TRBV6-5	TGTGCCAGCAGTTACATGGTAGCTGAGTACAATGAGCAGTTCTTC	CASSYMVAEYNEQFF
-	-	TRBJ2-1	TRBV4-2	TGTGCCAGCAGCCAAGAGGCGACTAGTGACAATGAGCAGTTCTTC	CASSQEATSDNEQFF
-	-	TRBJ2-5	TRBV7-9	TGTGCCAGCAGCACCCCTGGGACCGACCAGTACTTC	CASSTPGTDQYF
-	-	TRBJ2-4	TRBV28	TGTGCCACCAGGCCTTCAGGCAAAAACATTCAGTACTTC	CATRPSGKNIQYF
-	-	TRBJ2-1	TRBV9	TGTGCCAGCAGCGTAAACACGGGGACCTACAATGAGCAGTTCTTC	CASSVNTGTYNEQFF
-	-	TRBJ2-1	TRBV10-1	TGCGCCAGCAGTCTGAGGCGGACAATCTACGACAATGAGCAGTTCTTC	CASSLRRTIYDNEQFF
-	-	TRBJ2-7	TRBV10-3	TGTGCCATCAGAACACACCCCTACGAGCAGTACTTC	CAIRTHPYEQYF
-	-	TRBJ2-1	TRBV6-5	TGTGCCAGCAGACCTCCGGGGCTAGCGATGTTCTTC	CASRPPGLAMFF
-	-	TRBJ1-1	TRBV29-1	TGCAGCGTTCTGGAGAACACTGAAGCTTTCTTT	CSVLENTEAFF
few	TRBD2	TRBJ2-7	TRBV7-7	TGTGCTAGCACCCAGGGGACTAGCGGACCCACAACGGGGGAGCAGTACTTC	CASTQGTSGPTTGEQYF
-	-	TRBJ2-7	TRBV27	TGTGCCAGCAGTTTGCTAGGGGGTTCCTACGAGCAGTACTTC	CASSLLGGSYEQYF
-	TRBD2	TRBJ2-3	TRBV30	TGTGCCTGGACTAGCGGGGGCTCTAGCACAGATACGCAGTATTTT	CAWTSGGSSTDTQYF
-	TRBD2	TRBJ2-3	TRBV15	TGTGCCACCAGCACTAGACTAGCGGGAGTGAGAATCGTGGGTACGCAGTATTTT	CATSTRLAGVRIVGTQYF
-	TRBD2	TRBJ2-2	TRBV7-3	TGTGCCAGCAGCTCAGGACTAGCGGGCCACACCGGGGAGCTGTTTTTT	CASSSGLAGHTGELFF
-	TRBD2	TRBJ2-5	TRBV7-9	TGTGCCAGCAGCGCGGGACTAGCGGGAGACGGGATTGGAGAGACCCAGTACTTC	CASSAGLAGDGIGETQYF
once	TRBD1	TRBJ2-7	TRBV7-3	TGTGCCAGCAGCTTATTCCCTACAGGGGGCGGGAGCTACGAGCAGTACTTC	CASSLFPTGGGSYEQYF
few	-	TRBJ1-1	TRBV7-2	TGTGCCAGCAGCTTCTCGGTTGTGAACACTGAAGCTTTCTTT	CASSFSVVNTEAFF